This T cell receptor beta chain was sequenced during a study of blood T cell repertoires in COVID-19. About the research overall: The cDNA or gDNA used as material had been derived from T cells, B-cell-depleted T cells, or PBMCs.

The CDR3 consists of 15 residues. Germline CDR1 is MNHEY and CDR2 is SVGEGT. Trimming removed 4 bases from V and 7 bases from J, with 14 bases in between. Data came from immunoSEQ multiplex PCR; TCRdb stores just in-frame clones and leaves some out. The table lists tens of thousands of clones, about three quarters of them singletons. This clonotype was sampled from a human donor in a cohort sampled during active COVID-19. This sequence joins TRBV6-2 or TRBV6-3 and TRBJ2-6; D is ambiguous. Sequencing was done on a sample of peripheral blood. The CDR3 coding sequence is TGTGCCAGCAGTTCCTCTCACGGCGGAGCCAACGTCCTGACTTTC. Protein: CASSSSHGGANVLTF.